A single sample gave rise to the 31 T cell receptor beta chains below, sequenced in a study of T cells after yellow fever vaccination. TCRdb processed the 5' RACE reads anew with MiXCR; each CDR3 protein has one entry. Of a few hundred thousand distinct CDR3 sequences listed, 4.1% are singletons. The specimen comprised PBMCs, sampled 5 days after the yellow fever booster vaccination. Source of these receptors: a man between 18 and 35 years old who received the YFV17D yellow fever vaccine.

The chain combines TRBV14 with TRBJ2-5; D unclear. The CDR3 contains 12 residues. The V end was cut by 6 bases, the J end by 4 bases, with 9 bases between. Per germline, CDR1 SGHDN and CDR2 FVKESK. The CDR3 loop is CASRSSGETQYF. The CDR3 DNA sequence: TGTGCCAGCAGAAGCAGTGGAGAGACCCAGTACTTC.

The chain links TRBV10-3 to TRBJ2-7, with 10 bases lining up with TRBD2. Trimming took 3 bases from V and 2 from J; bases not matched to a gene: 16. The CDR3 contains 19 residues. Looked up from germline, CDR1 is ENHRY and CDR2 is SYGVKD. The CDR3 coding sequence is TGTGCCATCAGTGAAAACAGGGTGAGGAGCGGGGGGGCAGCCTACGAGCAGTACTTC. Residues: CAISENRVRSGGAAYEQYF.

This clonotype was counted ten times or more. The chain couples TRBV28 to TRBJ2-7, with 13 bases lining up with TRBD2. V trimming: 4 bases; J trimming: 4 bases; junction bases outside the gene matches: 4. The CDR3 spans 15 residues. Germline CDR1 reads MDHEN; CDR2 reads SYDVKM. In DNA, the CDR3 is TGTGCCAGCAGTTACCCGGGACTAGCGGGGTACGAGCAGTACTTC. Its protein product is CASSYPGLAGYEQYF.

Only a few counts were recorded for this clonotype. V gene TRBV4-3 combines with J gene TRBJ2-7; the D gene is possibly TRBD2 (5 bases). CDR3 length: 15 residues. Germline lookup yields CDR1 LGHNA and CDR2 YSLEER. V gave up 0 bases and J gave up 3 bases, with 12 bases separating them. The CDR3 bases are TGCGCCAGCAGCCAAGAATCGCGGGCGGGCTACGAGCAGTACTTC. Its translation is CASSQESRAGYEQYF.

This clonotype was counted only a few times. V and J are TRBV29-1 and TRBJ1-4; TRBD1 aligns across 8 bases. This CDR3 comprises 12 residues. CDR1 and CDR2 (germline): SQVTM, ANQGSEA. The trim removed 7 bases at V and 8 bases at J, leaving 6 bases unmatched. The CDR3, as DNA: TGCAGCGCGGTCAGGGGGCAGGAAAAACTGTTTTTT. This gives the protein CSAVRGQEKLFF.

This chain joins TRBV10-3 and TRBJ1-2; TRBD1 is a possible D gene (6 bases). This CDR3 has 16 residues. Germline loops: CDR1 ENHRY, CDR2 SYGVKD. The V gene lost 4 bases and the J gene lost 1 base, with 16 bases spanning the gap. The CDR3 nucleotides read TGTGCCATCAGTGGTGGGGGGGGCGCGGATAACTATGGCTACACCTTC. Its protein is CAISGGGGADNYGYTF.

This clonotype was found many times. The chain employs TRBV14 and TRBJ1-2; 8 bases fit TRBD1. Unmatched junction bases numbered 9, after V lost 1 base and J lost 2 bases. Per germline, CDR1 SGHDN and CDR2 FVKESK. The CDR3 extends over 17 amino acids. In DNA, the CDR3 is TGTGCCAGCAGCCAAGGCCTAGGCAGGGGGCCCAACTATGGCTACACCTTC. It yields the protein CASSQGLGRGPNYGYTF.

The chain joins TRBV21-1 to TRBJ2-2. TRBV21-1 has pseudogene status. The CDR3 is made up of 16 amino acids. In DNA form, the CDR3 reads TGTGCCAGCAGCAAAGGACCGGATGATAACACCGGGGAGCTGTTTTTT. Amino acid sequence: CASSKGPDDNTGELFF.

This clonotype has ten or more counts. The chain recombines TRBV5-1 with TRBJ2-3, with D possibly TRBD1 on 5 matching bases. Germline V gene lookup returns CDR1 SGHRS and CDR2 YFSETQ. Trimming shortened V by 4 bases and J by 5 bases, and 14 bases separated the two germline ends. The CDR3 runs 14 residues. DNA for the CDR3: TGCGCCAGCAGCGCCGACAGCGCCGGAGATACGCAGTATTTT. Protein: CASSADSAGDTQYF.

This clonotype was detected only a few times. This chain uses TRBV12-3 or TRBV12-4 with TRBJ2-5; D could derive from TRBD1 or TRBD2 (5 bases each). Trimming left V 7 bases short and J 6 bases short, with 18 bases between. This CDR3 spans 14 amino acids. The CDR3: CASTLAEGLQTQYF. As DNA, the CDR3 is TGTGCCAGCACCCTGGCCGAGGGGTTACAGACCCAGTACTTC.

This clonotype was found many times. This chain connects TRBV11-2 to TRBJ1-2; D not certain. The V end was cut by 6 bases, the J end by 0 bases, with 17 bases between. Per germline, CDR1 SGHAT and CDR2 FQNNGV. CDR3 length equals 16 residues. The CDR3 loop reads CASSRSTAEANYGYTF. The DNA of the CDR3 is TGTGCCAGCAGTCGGAGTACGGCAGAAGCTAACTATGGCTACACCTTC.

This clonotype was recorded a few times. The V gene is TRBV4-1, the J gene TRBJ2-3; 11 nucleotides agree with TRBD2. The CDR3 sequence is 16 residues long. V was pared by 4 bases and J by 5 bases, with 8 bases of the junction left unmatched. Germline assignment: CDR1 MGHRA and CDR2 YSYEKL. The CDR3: CASSPFPLAGVDTQYF. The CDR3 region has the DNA TGCGCCAGCAGCCCCTTTCCACTAGCGGGGGTAGATACGCAGTATTTT.

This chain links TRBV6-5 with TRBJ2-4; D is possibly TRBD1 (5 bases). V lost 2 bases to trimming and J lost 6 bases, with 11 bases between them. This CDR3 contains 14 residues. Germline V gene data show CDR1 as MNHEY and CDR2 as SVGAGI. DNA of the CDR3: TGTGCCAGCAGTTACCGGCAGGGCAGAAACATTCAGTACTTC. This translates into CASSYRQGRNIQYF.

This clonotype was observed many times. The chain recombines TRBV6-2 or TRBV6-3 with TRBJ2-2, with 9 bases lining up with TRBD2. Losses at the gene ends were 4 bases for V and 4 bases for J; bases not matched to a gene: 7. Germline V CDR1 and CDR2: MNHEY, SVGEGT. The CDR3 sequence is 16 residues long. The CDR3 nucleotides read TGTGCCAGCAGTTCTGGGACTAGCAGTCGCACCGGGGAGCTGTTTTTT. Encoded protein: CASSSGTSSRTGELFF.

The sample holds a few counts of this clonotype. The DNA for the CDR3 is TGTGCCACCAGCAGAGCGATAGACAACGGGCAGTACTTC. Amino acid sequence: CATSRAIDNGQYF. The chain links TRBV15 to TRBJ2-7; no firm D call. Germline V gene data show CDR1 as LNHNV and CDR2 as YYDKDF (reference sequence). This CDR3 is built from 13 residues. The ends were cut back, 1 base at V and 9 bases at J, with 13 bases in the middle.

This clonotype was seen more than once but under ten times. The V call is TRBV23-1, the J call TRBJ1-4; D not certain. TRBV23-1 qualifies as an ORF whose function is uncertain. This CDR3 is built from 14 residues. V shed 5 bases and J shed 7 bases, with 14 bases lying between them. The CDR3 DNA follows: TGCGCCAGCAGTTTAGGCCGTCGGAGTGAAAAACTGTTTTTT. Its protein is CASSLGRRSEKLFF.

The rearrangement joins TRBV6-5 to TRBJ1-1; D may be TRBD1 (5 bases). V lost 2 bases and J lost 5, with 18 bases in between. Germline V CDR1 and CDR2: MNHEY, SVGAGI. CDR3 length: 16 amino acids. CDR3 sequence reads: CASSYLAQGGKTEAFF. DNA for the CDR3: TGTGCCAGCAGTTACCTTGCCCAGGGAGGAAAGACTGAAGCTTTCTTT.

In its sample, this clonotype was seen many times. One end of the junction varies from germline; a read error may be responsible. The CDR3 DNA follows: TGTGCCAGCAGCTTAGACAGCACAGATACGCAGTATTTT. This sequence encodes CASSLDSTDTQYF. The chain couples TRBV5-1 to TRBJ2-3; D is unresolved. The CDR3 is 13 residues long. CDR1 and CDR2 (germline): SGHRS, YFSETQ.

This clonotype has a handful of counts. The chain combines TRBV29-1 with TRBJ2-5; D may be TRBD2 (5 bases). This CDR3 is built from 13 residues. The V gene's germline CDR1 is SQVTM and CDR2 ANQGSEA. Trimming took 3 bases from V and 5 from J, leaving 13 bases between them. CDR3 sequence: CSVEYILDETQYF. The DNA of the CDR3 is TGCAGCGTTGAGTACATACTAGACGAGACCCAGTACTTC.

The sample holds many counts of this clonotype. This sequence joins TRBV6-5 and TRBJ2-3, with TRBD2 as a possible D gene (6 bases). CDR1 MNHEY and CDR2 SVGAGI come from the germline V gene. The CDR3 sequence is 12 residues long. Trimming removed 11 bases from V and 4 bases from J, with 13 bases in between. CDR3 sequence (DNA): TGTGCCGGGGGGACCAGCGCAGATACGCAGTATTTT. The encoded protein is CAGGTSADTQYF.

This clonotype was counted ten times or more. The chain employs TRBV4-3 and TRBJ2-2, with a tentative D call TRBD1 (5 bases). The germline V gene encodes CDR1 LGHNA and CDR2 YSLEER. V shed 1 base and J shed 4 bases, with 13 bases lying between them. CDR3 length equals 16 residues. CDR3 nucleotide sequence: TGCGCCAGCAGCCAAGGGACACAGGATCGCACCGGGGAGCTGTTTTTT. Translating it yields CASSQGTQDRTGELFF.

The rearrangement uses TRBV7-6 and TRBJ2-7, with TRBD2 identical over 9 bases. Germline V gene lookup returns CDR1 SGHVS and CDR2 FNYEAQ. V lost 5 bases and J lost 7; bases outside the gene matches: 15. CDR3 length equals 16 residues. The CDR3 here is CASSPKDAGGPCEQYV. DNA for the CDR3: TGTGCCAGCAGCCCAAAGGACGCGGGGGGGCCTTGTGAGCAGTACGTC.

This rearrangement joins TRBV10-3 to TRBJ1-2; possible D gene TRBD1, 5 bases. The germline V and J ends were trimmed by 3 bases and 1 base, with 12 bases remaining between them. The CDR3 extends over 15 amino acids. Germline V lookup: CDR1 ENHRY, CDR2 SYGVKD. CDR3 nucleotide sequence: TGTGCCATCAGTGAAGGGGCGGTGGGTAACTATGGCTACACCTTC. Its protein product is CAISEGAVGNYGYTF.

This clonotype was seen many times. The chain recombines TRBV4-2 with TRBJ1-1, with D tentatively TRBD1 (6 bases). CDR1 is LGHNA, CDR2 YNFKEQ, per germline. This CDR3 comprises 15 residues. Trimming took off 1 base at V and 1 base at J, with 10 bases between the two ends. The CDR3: CASSQVPDRNTEAFF. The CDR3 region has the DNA TGTGCCAGCAGCCAAGTCCCGGACAGGAACACTGAAGCTTTCTTT.

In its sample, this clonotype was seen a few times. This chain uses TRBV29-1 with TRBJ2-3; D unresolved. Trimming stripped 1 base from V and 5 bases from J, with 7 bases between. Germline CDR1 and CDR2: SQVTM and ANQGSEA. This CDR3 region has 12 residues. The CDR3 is CSVEADIDTQYF. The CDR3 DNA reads TGCAGCGTTGAAGCCGACATAGATACGCAGTATTTT.

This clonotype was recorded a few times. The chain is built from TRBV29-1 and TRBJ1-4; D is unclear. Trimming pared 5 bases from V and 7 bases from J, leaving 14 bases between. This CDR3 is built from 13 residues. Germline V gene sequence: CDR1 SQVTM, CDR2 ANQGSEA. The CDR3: CSVWVGIGEKLFF. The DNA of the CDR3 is TGCAGCGTTTGGGTCGGTATAGGTGAAAAACTGTTTTTT.

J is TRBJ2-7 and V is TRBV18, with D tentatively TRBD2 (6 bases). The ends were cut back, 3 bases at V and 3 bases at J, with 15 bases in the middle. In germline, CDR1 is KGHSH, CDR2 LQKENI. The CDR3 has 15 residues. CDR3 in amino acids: CASSPSSGVDYEQYF. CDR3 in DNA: TGTGCCAGCTCACCTTCCTCGGGGGTCGACTACGAGCAGTACTTC.

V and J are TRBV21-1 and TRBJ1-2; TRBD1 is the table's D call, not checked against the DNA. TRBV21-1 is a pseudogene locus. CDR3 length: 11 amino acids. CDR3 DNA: TGTGCCAGCAGCATCTGGACAGGGGAAACCTTC. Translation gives CASSIWTGETF.

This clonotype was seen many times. The DNA for the CDR3 is TGCAGCGTCGTCTTAGGGGACGGCCGTGGGACCCAGTACTTC. As protein: CSVVLGDGRGTQYF. The V call is TRBV29-1, the J call TRBJ2-5, with D perhaps matching TRBD1 or TRBD2 (5 bases each). This CDR3 has 14 residues. CDR1 and CDR2 from the germline V gene are SQVTM and ANQGSEA. V lost 6 bases and J 7 bases, leaving 21 bases between the germline ends.

CDR3 sequence: CASSLVQGEETQYF. The CDR3 DNA reads TGTGCCAGCAGCTTAGTACAGGGTGAGGAGACCCAGTACTTC. V gene TRBV7-2 combines with J gene TRBJ2-5; D possibly corresponds to TRBD1 (6 bases). The germline V and J ends were trimmed by 1 base and 5 bases, with 11 bases remaining between them. Germline CDR1 is SGHTA and CDR2 is FQGNSA. There are 14 residues in the CDR3.

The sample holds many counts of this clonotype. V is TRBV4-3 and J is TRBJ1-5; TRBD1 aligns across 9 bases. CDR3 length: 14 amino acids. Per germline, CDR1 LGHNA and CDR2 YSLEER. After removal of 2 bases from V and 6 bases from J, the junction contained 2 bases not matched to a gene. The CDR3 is CASSQRQGGQPQHF. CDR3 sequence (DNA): TGCGCCAGCAGCCAAAGACAGGGGGGTCAGCCCCAGCATTTT.